Listed below are T cell receptor beta chains from one sample, sequenced in a study of vaccination and CD4 T cells after COVID-19. The antigens of these receptors remain unknown. TCRdb recomputed calls from the PCR reads with MiXCR, one row per CDR3 protein. The table includes roughly 8,400 distinct CDR3 sequences, 45% to 50% detected once. Sequencing was carried out using CD4+ T cells from blood, cultured in vitro. The receptor source for this set is a human donor in good health. The CDR3 runs from the conserved cysteine through the conserved F or W. Fields, in order: J gene, V gene, CDR3 protein.

>TRBJ2-5|TRBV20-1
CSASSLGQGGGSVQETQYF
>TRBJ2-3|TRBV20-1
CSASPPSGSSTDTQYF
>TRBJ2-7|TRBV6-2/TRBV6-3
CASSYSNNFGFEQYF
>TRBJ1-6|TRBV5-4
CASSPRGGPNSPLHF
>TRBJ1-2|TRBV20-1
CSPTREFYGYTF
>TRBJ2-3|TRBV24-1
CATSVGGFSTDTQYF
>TRBJ2-5|TRBV10-3
CAIRTGNQETQYF
>TRBJ2-5|TRBV21-1
CASSKDRLIQTQYF
>TRBJ1-2|TRBV19
CASSIRGPTGTGYTF
>TRBJ2-7|TRBV20-1
CSADIGLAGYEQYF
>TRBJ2-3|TRBV7-6
CASSNQRTSGGDTQYF
>TRBJ2-4|TRBV6-2/TRBV6-3
CASTLQGLAKNIQYF